The entry below describes one TCR beta chain. Its antigen is unknown. No base-level quality is on record; no much larger clone is a single base apart. Preparation of the library involved the immunoSEQ multiplex PCR assay. The authors processed their data as follows. A statistical classification framework was built to diagnose cytomegalovirus status from the catalog of TCR beta chain sequences. TCRdb took over this immuneACCESS table, retaining in-frame rearrangements with V and J assigned. Such tables are incomplete; in checked studies, under half of the missing clones stem from an unresolved V gene, and the remainder is unexplained. For V, J and clone size, that table is used; D and trimming come from the DNA. Across this sample there are more than 140,000 clones, with roughly 89% seen only once. Jointly, the top ten make up about 3.5% of the sample. The donors were included in the validation cohort of some 120 subjects, a group kept apart from the approximately 650-subject first cohort.

This entry is derived from a study of cytomegalovirus exposure and HLA in healthy donors listed by TCRdb under 2017. As for the study more broadly: According to a later analysis, one platform produced both the roughly 130 validation repertoires and the approximately 670 repertoires of the first cohort. The study aimed to test whether signatures of past pathogen exposure could be identified by cataloging public T cell receptors. Besides the first cohort of around 700 subjects, a separate validation cohort made up of over 100 different subjects was used. High-throughput TCR immunosequencing, statistical association of individual TCRs with disease status, and machine learning were combined to predict cytomegalovirus infection status.

Summary of the overall study and its limitations: While some public TCRs were present in many individuals, most TCR sequences turned up only very rarely across donors. The classifier was reported to diagnose cytomegalovirus status with high specificity and sensitivity in both the original and validation cohorts. A few of the identified cytomegalovirus-associated TCR beta chains were confirmed in vitro to be specific for cytomegalovirus antigens. Of the cluster scores, roughly 95% were above 0 in a later analysis, which found that TCRs clustered in the first cohort also tended to co-occur in the roughly 130 validation repertoires. It was suggested by the authors that the approach could potentially be generalized to other disease states and immunological phenotypes. A later analysis had no HLA typing for the validation cohort, so co-occurrence there was scored across all 130 or so repertoires. The study listed approximately 150 TCR beta chains as associated with cytomegalovirus.

This clonotype was obtained from a woman younger than 35 in good health and CMV-seropositive. Sequenced sample: PBMCs.

The nucleotides are TGTGCCAGCAGCTTACTTGGGGGCAAGGAGACCCAGTACTTC. It translates to CASSLLGGKETQYF. The rearranged segments are TRBV11-2 and TRBJ2-5, and possibly TRBD1, on 6 matching bases. Its CDR3 holds 14 amino acids, cysteine through phenylalanine. Only the CDR3 region is kept as DNA, spanning 42 bases read in frame from base 1. Trimming at the junction amounts to 2 bases on V and 5 bases on J, and the germline ends lie 12 bases apart. The germline V gene sets CDR1 to SGHAT and CDR2 to FQNNGV.